The clone carrying this T cell receptor beta chain occurred a few times. Antigen: not known. These data belong to a study of T cell repertoires in cytomegalovirus infection. In TCRdb, the reads were re-called with MiXCR into one record per CDR3 protein. The sample lists some 900,000 distinct CDR3 sequences, about 31% occurring once. This CDR3 comprises 16 residues. V was clipped by 2 bases and J by 5 bases, with 16 bases between them. From germline, CDR1 is ENHRY and CDR2 SYGVKD. The receptor was isolated from a human donor in good health (CMV status not recorded). Some clones in this sample may be carry-over from other donors' samples. The sequencing used cultured CD8+ T cells from PBMCs, collected from culture after CMV antigen stimulation. The gene calls are TRBV10-3 and TRBJ2-1, with D perhaps matching TRBD1 (7 bases). The CDR3 nucleotides are TGTGCCATCAGTGAGGGGGGCAGGGGGGAACACAATGAGCAGTTCTTC. This encodes CAISEGGRGEHNEQFF.